This note documents a single T cell receptor beta chain sequence. This clone was seen once. Its antigen is still unknown. Base qualities are not at hand, and no much larger clone is one base apart. The immunoSEQ Assay, a bias-controlled multiplex PCR, was used to amplify TCRbeta CDR3 regions from genomic DNA. The authors' analysis ran thus. The number of nucleated cells in each sample was estimated from the amplification of reference gene primers within the assay. To quantify the absolute abundance of each unique TCRbeta CDR3 rearrangement, sequence reads were collapsed and filtered. Productive Simpson clonality was computed per sample as the square root of Simpson's diversity index over productive rearrangements. TCRdb mirrors the immuneACCESS table, restricted to in-frame sequences. Some clones are absent from its copies; in checked studies, under half trace to an unresolved V gene, and the reason for the others is unknown. V and J calls and clone size are copied from that table; D and trimming were computed from the DNA. The sample includes some 55,000 clones, with approximately 90% observed a single time. 7.5% to 10% of the sample rests with the top ten.

This specimen comes from a study of blood T cell repertoires in COVID-19 (dated by TCRdb to 2018 to 2020). General notes on the study: Collaborator samples came from the United States, Italy and Spain and covered acute and convalescent phases of COVID-19. The material from the prospective study consisted of cDNA or gDNA derived from T cells, B-cell-depleted T cells, or PBMCs. The dataset comprised deeply sampled blood TCRbeta repertoires from subjects exposed to, actively infected with, or recovered from COVID-19. The repertoires were released in a freely available public database intended as a resource for research on the immune response to SARS-CoV-2. The samples were drawn from the first 160 participants of the ongoing ImmuneRACE study and from over 950 subjects provided by 6 global collaborators. Sample metadata almost always included a de-identified subject ID, COVID-19 status, age in years and sex. Where HLA class I and class II types were available, the types were taken from metadata supplied by the sample provider, not from assay-based typing.

Overall results and qualifications from the work: Clinical and demographic metadata were provided uncurated, with the amount varying by source and participant.

The collaborating institutions used their own protocols to collect whole blood in K2EDTA tubes. Collaborator samples were shipped for TCRbeta analysis as frozen whole blood, isolated PBMCs, or DNA extracted from either sample type. From the cysteine up to the phenylalanine, the CDR3 has a length of 15 residues. Only the CDR3 portion is preserved as DNA: 45 bases, with reading frame beginning at the first base. CDR1 and CDR2 were assigned from the germline V gene as SQVTM and ANQGSEA. The V end gives up 4 bases and the J end 2 bases, leaving 10 bases in the junction not matched to a gene. The origin of this receptor is a woman between 40 and 50 years old with active COVID-19. The sample comprised peripheral blood. Recombination connected TRBV29-1 to TRBJ2-5; 7 of the junction bases match TRBD1. The DNA sequence is as follows: TGCAGCGTTGTAAGATATGGGGACAGTCAAGAGACCCAGTACTTC. Its protein reads: CSVVRYGDSQETQYF.